These 2 T cell receptor beta chains were all obtained from the same sample, sequenced in a study of CD8 T cells in Susac syndrome. The authors reverse transcribed roughly 0.5 to 1 ug RNA with random hexamers. TCRdb reprocessed the immunoSEQ multiplex PCR reads with MiXCR, giving one entry per CDR3 protein. The sample yields approximately 150,000 distinct CDR3 sequences, around 94% seen once. Sequencing was performed on CD4+ T cells from PBMCs. The receptors were sampled from a human donor with multiple sclerosis.

This clonotype was seen only once. V usage is TRBV6-6 and J usage is TRBJ2-6; the D is unclear. The ends were cut back, 8 bases at V and 1 base at J, with 9 bases in the middle. This CDR3 is built from 14 residues. The germline CDR1 and CDR2 sequences are MNHNY and SVGAGI (reference sequence). This chain's CDR3 is CASSSMSGANVLTF. The CDR3 DNA is TGTGCCAGCTCCTCGATGTCTGGGGCCAACGTCCTGACTTTC.

The chain links TRBV10-3 to TRBJ2-5; maybe TRBD2 (5 bases). Germline CDR1 ENHRY, CDR2 SYGVKD. The V end lost 0 bases, the J end lost 7 bases, and 15 bases lay between the germline ends. This CDR3 has 15 amino acids. CDR3 coding DNA: TGTGCCATCAGTGAGTCGGCCGTCCTACGGGGGACCCAGTACTTC. It codes for CAISESAVLRGTQYF.